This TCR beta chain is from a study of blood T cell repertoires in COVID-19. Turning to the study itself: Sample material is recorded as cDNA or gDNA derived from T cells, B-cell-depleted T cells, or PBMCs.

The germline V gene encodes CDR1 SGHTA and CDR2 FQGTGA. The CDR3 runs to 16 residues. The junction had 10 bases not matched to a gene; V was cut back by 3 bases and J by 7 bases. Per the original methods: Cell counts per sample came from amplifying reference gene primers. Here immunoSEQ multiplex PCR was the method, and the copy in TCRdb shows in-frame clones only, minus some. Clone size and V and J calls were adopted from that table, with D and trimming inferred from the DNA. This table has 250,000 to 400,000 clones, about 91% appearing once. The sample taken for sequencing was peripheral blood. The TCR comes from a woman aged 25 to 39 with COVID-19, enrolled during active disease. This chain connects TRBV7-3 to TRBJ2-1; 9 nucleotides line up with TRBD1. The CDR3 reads CASSFDGTGSWNEQFF. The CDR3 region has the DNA TGTGCCAGCAGCTTCGACGGGACAGGGTCATGGAATGAGCAGTTCTTC.